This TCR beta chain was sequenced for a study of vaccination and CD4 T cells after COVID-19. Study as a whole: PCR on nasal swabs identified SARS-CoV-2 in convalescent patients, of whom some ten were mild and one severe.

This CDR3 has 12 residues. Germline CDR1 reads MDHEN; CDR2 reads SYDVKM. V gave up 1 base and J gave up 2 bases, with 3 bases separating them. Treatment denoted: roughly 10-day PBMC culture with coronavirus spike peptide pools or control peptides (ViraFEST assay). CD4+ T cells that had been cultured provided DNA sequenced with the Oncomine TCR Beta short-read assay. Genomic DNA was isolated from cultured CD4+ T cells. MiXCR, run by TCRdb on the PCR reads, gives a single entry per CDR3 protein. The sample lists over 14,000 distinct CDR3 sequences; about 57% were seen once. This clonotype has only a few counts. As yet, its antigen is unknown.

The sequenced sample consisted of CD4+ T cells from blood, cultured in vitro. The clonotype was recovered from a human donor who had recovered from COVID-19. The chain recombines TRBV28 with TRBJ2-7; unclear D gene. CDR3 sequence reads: CASSLSTYEQYF. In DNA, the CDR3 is TGTGCCAGCAGTTTATCGACCTACGAGCAGTACTTC.